This T cell receptor beta chain was recorded in a study of T cells in Graves' hyperthyroidism and ophthalmopathy. It was RNA transcripts that yielded the amplified TCR beta CDR3 regions. The TCR CDR3 was amplified in a first-round RT-PCR using the HTBI primer set. Each CDR3 protein gets one entry after TCRdb re-called the multiplex PCR reads with MiXCR. Here the sample spans hundreds of thousands of distinct CDR3 sequences, around 13% being singletons. This clonotype was picked up many times. CDR3 length: 13 residues. Trimming cost V 5 bases and J 1 base, with 11 bases left between them. Germline V gives CDR1 DFQATT, CDR2 SNEGSKA (reference sequence).

V is TRBV20-1 and J is TRBJ2-5; D gene uncertain. Material for sequencing was blood. The origin of this receptor is a middle-aged woman with Graves' ophthalmopathy. The CDR3 region is CSARVIIQETQYF. CDR3 sequence (DNA): TGCAGTGCTCGGGTCATAATCCAAGAGACCCAGTACTTC.